This T cell receptor (beta chain) was recorded in a study of blood T cell repertoires in COVID-19. Per the germline V gene, CDR1 is MNHEY and CDR2 is SVGAGI. This CDR3 comprises 13 residues. Unmatched junction bases numbered 10, after V lost 11 bases and J lost 4 bases. Generated by immunoSEQ multiplex PCR, the TCRdb table keeps only in-frame clones and is missing some. The sample has hundreds of thousands of clones; around 91% are singletons. The TCR was taken from a woman under 30 who had recovered from COVID-19. The gene calls are TRBV6-5 and TRBJ1-1; 7 bases map to TRBD1. The sequenced sample was peripheral blood. The CDR3 DNA sequence: TGTGCCGCATACAGGGGCGCTCGCACTGAAGCTTTCTTT. Protein sequence: CAAYRGARTEAFF.